A single T cell receptor beta chain is shown here with its context. This clonotype was recorded many times. The specificity of this receptor is unknown. Base qualities are not at hand, and no much larger clone is one base apart. The TCR beta CDR3 regions were amplified from the RNA transcripts. A first-round RT-PCR of the TCR CDR3 used the HTBI primer set with the Qiagen OneStep RT-PCR kit. Libraries were constructed in a second round of multiplex PCR, after which size selection and purification were carried out. Sequencing of the libraries was done on an Illumina HiSeq2000 using paired-end 100 bp reads. Per the original workflow: SOAPnuke was used to process the raw data, throwing out any read that contained adapters or uncalled bases, had a mean Phred below 15, or lacked an exact constant-primer or identifier match. COPE v1.2.5 was used to merge high-quality paired reads, and clonotypes were defined as unique nucleotide sequences. MiTCR v1.1 was used to align the clonotypes against IMGT TRBV, TRBD and TRBJ reference segments. The analysis included only V-J combinations with a frequency above 0.0001, which together covered 99% to 99.2% of the repertoires. A TCS score was defined as the ratio between F50 (clonal expansion) and ExV (chaos), using BLOSUM62-based TCRdist between CDR3 peptides within each V-J. Welch's t-statistics and random forest reduced 514 V-J features to roughly 13, which were used in a naive Bayes classifier (R e1071). TCRdb redid the processing of the public reads, applying fastp at Q25 and MiXCR, and retained in-frame beta chains. Every distinct CDR3 protein forms one entry, paired with its most common genes and DNA. TCRdb, not the authors, supplied the V and J calls. The sample includes roughly 180,000 distinct CDR3 sequences, with more than 15% observed a single time. The ten largest clones add up to about 29% of the sample.

The data were taken from a study of T cells in Graves' hyperthyroidism and ophthalmopathy (dated by TCRdb to about 2019). Regarding the complete study: Peripheral blood samples were taken at initial diagnosis, before any treatment was given. To identify TCR V-J signatures that set the groups apart, the researchers used a discovery cohort of 100 patients, made up of about 44 with Graves' ophthalmopathy and 57 with stable Graves' hyperthyroidism. An independent validation cohort of fewer than 20 hyperthyroidism patients and 17 patients who later progressed to ophthalmopathy tested prospective prediction of ophthalmopathy. The 75 to 100 discovery patients were randomly divided into training and test sets at a 7:3 ratio. In addition, the study compared T-cell repertoires in thyroid tissue and in blood from about 6 Graves' hyperthyroidism patients. After sampling, hyperthyroidism patients received methimazole starting at 30 mg daily, and ophthalmopathy patients received high-dose intravenous methylprednisolone. The paper reports TCR Vbeta CDR3 sequencing of some 140 peripheral blood samples: around 41 ophthalmopathy, 70 to 85 hyperthyroidism and 17 progressor patients. Results the study describes overall, beyond this receptor: In validation, progression to ophthalmopathy was predicted by the model with nearly 71% sensitivity and just over 72% specificity, a median of roughly 6.4 months before onset. Ophthalmopathy was separated from stable hyperthyroidism by a 13 V-J signature model, with over 85% sensitivity and about 81% specificity obtained in cross-validation and 80%/75% obtained in testing. Most expanded thyroid clonotypes (frequency above 0.001) were also found in blood, which suggests that blood repertoires may mirror thyroid immune responses. Sample size was not statistically predetermined, and investigators were not blinded to group allocation.

A patient counted as having stable Graves' hyperthyroidism if no progression to ophthalmopathy occurred over 18 months of follow-up. Hyperthyroidism patients were newly diagnosed, had a disease duration of under 2 months, and were aged 18 to 65 years. The study excluded patients with uncontrolled infections, other autoimmune diseases, pregnancy or lactation. Diagnoses were based on clinical symptoms, serum thyroxine and TRAb, thyroid ultrasound and orbital computed tomography. PBMCs were separated from over 9 ml of fresh peripheral blood using Ficoll-Paque density gradient centrifugation. Total RNA was extracted with Trizol reagent, and quality was checked on an Agilent 2100 Bioanalyzer. This sequence was found in a woman aged 45-65 years with Graves' hyperthyroidism. The source material was blood.

CDR3 sequence: CSVEAQGTEAFF. DNA sequence: TGCAGCGTTGAGGCCCAGGGAACTGAAGCTTTCTTT. Recombination linked TRBV29-1 to TRBJ1-1, with a tentative D gene TRBD1 over 5 matching bases. Taken from the germline V gene, the CDR1 and CDR2 loops are SQVTM and ANQGSEA. V sheds 3 bases and J sheds 5 bases, leaving 10 bases between their ends. The CDR3 goes from the cysteine to the phenylalanine over 12 residues. The read is trimmed to its CDR3 DNA, 36 bases read in frame from base 1.